This TCR beta chain was retrieved from a study of CD8+CD57+ T cells in acquired aplastic anemia. Trimming cost V 3 bases and J 0 bases, with 9 bases left between them. This CDR3 is 16 amino acids long. The germline V gene encodes CDR1 SNHLY and CDR2 FYNNEI. This clonotype was counted only a few times. Sequencing involved patients with CD8+CD57+ cell expansion previously shown by flow cytometry. Profiling of TCR beta VDJ combinations and CDR3 sequences used genomic DNA as template. TCRdb re-derived calls from the reads in MiXCR, one entry per CDR3 protein. The sample carries a few hundred thousand distinct CDR3 sequences, roughly 50% recorded once.

The sample consisted of sorted CD4+, CD8+, or CD8+CD57+ T cells (not recorded which) from PBMCs. J is TRBJ1-6 and V is TRBV2; D is unclear. This clonotype was obtained from a human donor with aplastic anemia. The CDR3 here is CASSEVGSSYNSPLHF. The CDR3, as DNA: TGTGCCAGCAGTGAGGTCGGCAGCTCCTATAATTCACCCCTCCACTTT.